This is a list of T cell receptor beta chains from one sample in a study of neoadjuvant anti-PD-1 for oral cavity cancer. TCRdb's copy holds only in-frame clones and misses some; the assay was immunoSEQ multiplex PCR. The sample contains fewer than 20,000 clones, less than 80% of which appear only once. The specimen was PBMCs, collected before nivolumab (anti-PD-1) treatment. These receptors all come from a person between 35 and 79 years old with oral cavity squamous cell carcinoma. Each CDR3 is given with its conserved first and last residue. The D gene is left open where the match is weak. Size is stated for part of the rows, as once, few or many counts, or as a class when the clone is expanded.

clone size,J gene,D gene,V gene,CDR3 DNA,CDR3 protein
NA,TRBJ1-2,NA,TRBV6-5,TGTGCCAGCAGCCTCGGGGTCGCTTCTTTTGGCTACACCTTC,CASSLGVASFGYTF
once,TRBJ2-1,NA,TRBV7-2,TGTGCCAGCAGCTTACTTGGCGCATCCTACAATGAGCAGTTCTTC,CASSLLGASYNEQFF
NA,TRBJ2-6,TRBD1,TRBV4-1,TGCGCCAGCAGTCGCACTCGGACAGGGGAATTCTCTGGGGCCAACGTCCTGACTTTC,CASSRTRTGEFSGANVLTF
once,TRBJ2-7,TRBD1,TRBV5-4,TGTGCCAGCAGCTTGGGGGGGACAGGGGGTCAAGAGCAGTACTTC,CASSLGGTGGQEQYF
NA,TRBJ1-5,NA,TRBV7-8,TGTGCCAGCAGCTTATTAGGTAATAGCAATCAGCCCCAGCATTTT,CASSLLGNSNQPQHF
NA,TRBJ1-2,TRBD1,TRBV19,TGTGCCATCAACAGGGGATTTGGGTATGGCTACACCTTC,CAINRGFGYGYTF
NA,TRBJ2-7,TRBD2,TRBV27,TGTGCCACCCGGGGGGGGGCTGGCGAGCAGTACTTC,CATRGGAGEQYF
NA,TRBJ1-6,NA,TRBV5-1,TGCGCCAGCAGCTTGGAGGGCAGCAATAATTCACCCCTCCACTTT,CASSLEGSNNSPLHF
NA,TRBJ2-5,TRBD2,TRBV14,TGTGCCAGCAGCCAACGACTAGCGGACCAAGAGACCCAGTACTTC,CASSQRLADQETQYF
NA,TRBJ1-1,NA,TRBV19,TGTGCCAGTACCCTATATAAGAACACTGAAGCTTTCTTT,CASTLYKNTEAFF
NA,TRBJ1-2,NA,TRBV12-5,TGTGCTAGTGGTTTTAATAGTTATGGCTACACCTTC,CASGFNSYGYTF
NA,TRBJ1-5,NA,TRBV5-8,TGTGCCAGCAGACCTCGGACGGACGCACATCAGCCCCAGCATTTT,CASRPRTDAHQPQHF
NA,TRBJ1-2,NA,TRBV7-9,TGTGCCAGCAGCTTAGGGGGGCTTGGCTACACCTTC,CASSLGGLGYTF
NA,TRBJ2-7,NA,TRBV7-8,TGTGCCAGCAGCAGGGGCCAGAACGAGCAGTACTTC,CASSRGQNEQYF
NA,TRBJ1-2,TRBD1,TRBV27,TGTGCCAGCAGTTCACGGGACAGGGCGAGTAGGGGCTACACCTTC,CASSSRDRASRGYTF
NA,TRBJ1-1,TRBD1,TRBV30,TGTGCCTGGGCCCGACAGGGCAACACTGAAGCTTTCTTT,CAWARQGNTEAFF
few,TRBJ1-5,NA,TRBV4-1,TGCGCCAGCAGCCAAGTATTTGGGACTAATCAGCCCCAGCATTTT,CASSQVFGTNQPQHF
NA,TRBJ1-1,NA,TRBV11-2,TGTGCCAGCAGCTCGAACAGGGTACCCACTGAAGCTTTCTTT,CASSSNRVPTEAFF
NA,TRBJ2-7,NA,TRBV27,TGTGCCAGCAGTGCCTCGGACGGGTTAAAGCACGAGCAGTACTTC,CASSASDGLKHEQYF
once,TRBJ1-2,TRBD1,TRBV18,TGTGCCAGCTCACGAACAAACCCGGGACAGGGGGTCTATGGCTACACCTTC,CASSRTNPGQGVYGYTF
NA,TRBJ1-4,NA,TRBV11-1,TGTGCCAGCAGCTTGGCGCAATATGAAAAACTGTTTTTT,CASSLAQYEKLFF
NA,TRBJ2-5,NA,TRBV11-2,TGTGCCAGCAGCCAGCCCCGGGGGATAGAGTACTTC,CASSQPRGIEYF
NA,TRBJ2-2,TRBD1,TRBV5-6,TGTGCCAGCAGCCTGGGACAGGGGGCGGCCGGGGAGCTGTTTTTT,CASSLGQGAAGELFF
NA,TRBJ1-3,NA,TRBV7-2,TGTGCCAGCAGCCCCGGGCGGCAAAACACCATATATTTT,CASSPGRQNTIYF
NA,TRBJ1-2,NA,TRBV7-9,TGTGCCAGCAGCTTCGACAGTGTCTTTAACTATGGCTACACCTTC,CASSFDSVFNYGYTF
NA,TRBJ2-2,TRBD1,TRBV19,TGTGCCAGTAGTATTGCGGGACAGGGGAACACCGGGGAGCTGTTTTTT,CASSIAGQGNTGELFF
NA,TRBJ1-5,NA,TRBV28,TGTGCCAGCAGGGGGCTCGGCCTGGATCAGCCCCAGCATTTT,CASRGLGLDQPQHF
NA,TRBJ2-3,TRBD2,TRBV28,TGTGCCAGCAGTTTAAGACTAGCGGGAGGAGTCCGCACAGATACGCAGTATTTT,CASSLRLAGGVRTDTQYF
NA,TRBJ2-5,NA,TRBV7-9,TGTGCCAGCAGCTTAGTGCGGTACGGAAAGACCCAGTACTTC,CASSLVRYGKTQYF
NA,TRBJ1-1,NA,TRBV5-4,TGTGCCAGCAGCCGACAGTCGGAAGCTTTCTTT,CASSRQSEAFF
NA,TRBJ1-1,NA,TRBV15,TGTGCCACCAGCAGTGGCTTGTGGGGGTCGATCATGAACACTGAAGCTTTCTTT,CATSSGLWGSIMNTEAFF
NA,TRBJ2-7,TRBD1,TRBV6-4,TGTGCCAGCGGGCCGGGACAGGCTAATTACGAGCAGTACTTC,CASGPGQANYEQYF
NA,TRBJ1-5,NA,TRBV5-1,TGCGCCAGCAGCTTGGGGGGGAAGAATCAGCCCCAGCATTTT,CASSLGGKNQPQHF
once,TRBJ1-2,NA,TRBV6-1,TGTGCCAGCAGAGAGGGTGGGGAGTTCTATGGCTACACCTTC,CASREGGEFYGYTF
NA,TRBJ1-2,NA,TRBV4-1,TGCGCCAGCAGCCGGGGACACTCGGGGGATCGGGGCTACACCTTC,CASSRGHSGDRGYTF
NA,TRBJ2-5,NA,TRBV11-3,TGTGCCAGCAGCCCCACACACAGTCAAGAGACCCAGTACTTC,CASSPTHSQETQYF
NA,TRBJ2-7,NA,TRBV4-1,TGCGCCAGCAGCCAAGGCTTTACCCTCAGCCTTTCCTACGAGCAGTACTTC,CASSQGFTLSLSYEQYF
NA,TRBJ2-5,TRBD2,TRBV4-2,TGTGCCAGCAGCCAGAAACCGGGACTAGCGGGAGGCTGGGAGACCCAGTACTTC,CASSQKPGLAGGWETQYF